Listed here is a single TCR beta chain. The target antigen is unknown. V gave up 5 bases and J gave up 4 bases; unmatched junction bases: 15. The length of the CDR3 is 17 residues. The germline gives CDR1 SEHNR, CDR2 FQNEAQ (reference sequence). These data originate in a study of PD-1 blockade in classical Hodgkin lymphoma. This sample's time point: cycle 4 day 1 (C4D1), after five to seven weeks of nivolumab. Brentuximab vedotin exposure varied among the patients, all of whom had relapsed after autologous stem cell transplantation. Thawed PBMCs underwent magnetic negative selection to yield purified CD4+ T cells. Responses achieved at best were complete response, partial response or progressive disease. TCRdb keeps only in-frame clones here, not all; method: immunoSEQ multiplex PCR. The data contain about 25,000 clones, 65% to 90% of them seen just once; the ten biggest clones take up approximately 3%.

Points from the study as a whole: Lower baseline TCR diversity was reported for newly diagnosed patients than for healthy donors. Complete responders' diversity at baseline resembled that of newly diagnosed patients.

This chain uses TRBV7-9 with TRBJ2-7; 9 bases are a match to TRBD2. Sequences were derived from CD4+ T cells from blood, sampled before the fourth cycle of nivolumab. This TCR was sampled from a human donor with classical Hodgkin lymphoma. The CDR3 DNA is TGTGCCAGCAGCCCGTGGGGCGGCGGGGGGGCGATTTACGAGCAGTACTTC. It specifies CASSPWGGGGAIYEQYF.